The rows below give T cell receptor beta chains drawn from one sample of a study of molecular identifiers for immune sequencing clone quantification. TCRdb reanalysed the PCR reads using MiXCR and keeps one entry per CDR3 protein. Among a few hundred thousand distinct CDR3 sequences, roughly 25% were seen once, and the ten largest hold around 0.78%. The sequenced sample was naive CD8+ T cells from blood, with Jurkat cell RNA spiked in. The source of these receptors is a human donor in good health. Some libraries in this study had Jurkat cell RNA spiked in. CDR3s include the opening cysteine and the closing phenylalanine or tryptophan. A D gene is named only where the DNA matches it firmly. Only part of the rows carry a size: once, few, many, or a class if the clone is expanded.

V gene,clone size,D gene,J gene,CDR3 protein,CDR3 DNA
TRBV7-9,.,TRBD1,TRBJ2-3,CASSLQGEVLPDTQYF,TGTGCCAGCAGCTTACAGGGGGAAGTTTTGCCAGATACGCAGTATTTT
TRBV27,.,TRBD1,TRBJ1-6,CASSLDRDRGNTPLRF,TGTGCCAGCAGTTTAGACAGGGACAGGGGAAATACACCCCTCCGCTTT
TRBV12-3/TRBV12-4,.,.,TRBJ1-3,CAGSLSSGNTIYF,TGTGCCGGCAGCCTGAGCTCTGGAAACACCATATATTTT
TRBV4-3,many,.,TRBJ1-1,CASSLPGVTEAFF,TGCGCCAGCAGCTTACCAGGGGTGACTGAAGCTTTCTTT
TRBV6-2/TRBV6-3,.,TRBD1,TRBJ2-5,CASSDSTGLRGQETQYF,TGTGCCAGCAGTGACTCGACAGGGTTGAGGGGGCAAGAGACCCAGTACTTC
TRBV6-5,few,.,TRBJ2-7,CASGDGAYYEQYF,TGTGCCAGCGGGGACGGAGCATACTACGAGCAGTACTTC
TRBV4-1,.,TRBD1,TRBJ1-5,CASSQEGQGADFNQPLHF,TGCGCCAGCAGCCAAGAAGGACAGGGGGCAGATTTTAACCAGCCCCTGCATTTT
TRBV7-9,.,.,TRBJ1-1,CASSLVQGNLGAFF,TGTGCCAGCAGCTTAGTTCAGGGGAATTTAGGAGCTTTCTTT
TRBV9,many,.,TRBJ2-7,CASSPVPTPLYEQYF,TGTGCCAGCAGCCCGGTCCCCACTCCCCTTTACGAGCAGTACTTC
TRBV3-1,.,TRBD2,TRBJ2-7,CASSQEALAGPTYEQYF,TGTGCCAGCAGCCAAGAAGCACTAGCGGGACCGACCTACGAGCAGTACTTC
TRBV15,.,TRBD2,TRBJ2-1,CATSRDWVAGTYNEQFF,TGTGCCACCAGCAGAGATTGGGTAGCGGGGACCTACAATGAGCAGTTCTTC
TRBV20-1,few,.,TRBJ2-7,CSAMPHAGESLYEQYF,TGCAGTGCTATGCCCCACGCAGGGGAATCTCTCTACGAGCAGTACTTC
TRBV30,few,TRBD1,TRBJ2-3,CAWRDRLLTTSSTDTQYF,TGTGCCTGGCGGGACAGGCTATTGACTACCTCTAGCACAGATACGCAGTATTTT
TRBV9,many,TRBD2,TRBJ2-1,CASSVATLAGIGEQFF,TGTGCCAGCAGCGTAGCTACTCTAGCGGGAATCGGTGAGCAGTTCTTC
TRBV30,few,.,TRBJ2-1,CAWSVRGQSYNEQFF,TGTGCCTGGAGTGTACGAGGACAGAGCTACAATGAGCAGTTCTTC
TRBV12-3/TRBV12-4,many,.,TRBJ1-1,CASSLGRGDEAFF,TGTGCCAGCAGTTTAGGAAGGGGCGATGAAGCTTTCTTT
TRBV20-1,.,.,TRBJ2-3,CSATPSWEDTQYF,TGCAGTGCAACGCCGTCCTGGGAGGATACGCAGTATTTT
TRBV2,many,TRBD2,TRBJ2-3,CATPLTSGRVDTQYF,TGTGCCACCCCCCTGACTAGCGGGAGAGTAGATACGCAGTATTTT
TRBV7-2,.,.,TRBJ2-2,CASSRSGRNTGELFF,TGTGCCAGCAGCCGATCAGGACGGAACACCGGGGAGCTGTTTTTT
TRBV6-1,.,TRBD1,TRBJ2-7,CASISQGDPYEQYF,TGTGCCAGCATTAGCCAGGGGGACCCCTACGAGCAGTACTTC
TRBV20-1,many,.,TRBJ2-7,CSGGAGSSYEQYF,TGCAGTGGGGGCGCGGGAAGCTCCTACGAGCAGTACTTC